This TCR beta chain was identified in a study of T cell responses to AZD1222 COVID-19 vaccine. Sequencing used immunoSEQ multiplex PCR; TCRdb keeps in-frame clones, though not all of them. The sample contains 98,000 or so clones, more than 70% of which appear only once. A note on this clone: The antigen remains unidentified.

General study points: With two AZD1222 doses given, Spike-specific TCR breadth and depth both rose. At 160-218 and 743-854, vaccine-associated CD4 TCRs were dominant, and they spanned spike. Scientists sampled the repertoires only once the peak T cell response had passed.

Trimming removed 3 bases from V and 0 bases from J, with 17 bases in between. This CDR3 has 17 amino acids. CDR1 is MNHNS and CDR2 is SASEGT in the germline V gene. The clonotype was recovered from an adult who received the AZD1222 COVID-19 vaccine. Sequenced material: peripheral blood, taken 28 days after the second AZD1222 dose. This sequence joins TRBV6-1 and TRBJ1-1; perhaps TRBD1 as D (5 bases). CDR3 nucleotides: TGTGCCAGCAGTGACCCGGGGGAGGGTAACATGAACACTGAAGCTTTCTTT. Translating it yields CASSDPGEGNMNTEAFF.